The 7 T cell receptor beta chains in this list originate from one sample, sequenced in a study of blood T cells in healthy people across ages. Then a second PCR, running about 6 to 12 cycles, was carried out with a sample-barcoded 5' primer and a J-beta primer mix. From the 5' RACE reads, TCRdb called clonotypes with MiXCR, one entry per CDR3 protein. The sample has 800,000 or so distinct CDR3 sequences, roughly 25% seen once; the top ten hold under 4%. These data were also reused for a study on T cells of mothers and their children.

Input material: blood. These receptors all come from a boy under 18 in good health.

The chain links TRBV3-1 to TRBJ2-3; 7 bases align to TRBD2. The CDR3 extends over 15 amino acids. V shed 4 bases and J 6 bases; nucleotides not matched to a gene: 10. Germline values: CDR1 LGHDT, CDR2 YNNKEL (reference sequence). CDR3 amino acids: CASSPGTTRSDTQYF. The CDR3 region has the DNA TGTGCCAGCAGCCCCGGGACTACCCGCTCCGATACGCAGTATTTT.

The CDR3 region has the DNA TGCAGTGCTAGAGGGAGGGGAAATGAGCAGTTCTTC. Translating gives CSARGRGNEQFF. V and J are TRBV20-1 and TRBJ2-1; possibly TRBD2 for D (6 bases). Germline V gene data show CDR1 as DFQATT and CDR2 as SNEGSKA (reference sequence). V was shortened by 1 base and J by 7 bases, with 8 bases between the two germline ends. The CDR3 spans 12 residues.

The rearrangement links TRBV4-3 to TRBJ2-3; D might be TRBD2 (5 bases). Germline CDR1 LGHNA, CDR2 YSLEER. V was shortened by 0 bases and J by 2 bases, with 12 bases between the two germline ends. The CDR3 covers 16 residues. CDR3 protein: CASSQDGNGNTDTQYF. Here the CDR3 DNA reads TGCGCCAGCAGCCAAGATGGTAACGGGAACACAGATACGCAGTATTTT.

This clonotype was seen a handful of times. The chain has TRBV6-6 and TRBJ2-3; tentatively, D is TRBD2 (6 bases). V shed 5 bases and J shed 2 bases, with 17 bases lying between them. This CDR3 has 16 residues. Germline CDR1 MNHNY, CDR2 SVGAGI (reference sequence). Here the CDR3 reads CASSPLGGLNTDTQYF. The CDR3, as DNA: TGTGCCAGCAGTCCCCTGGGGGGACTCAACACAGATACGCAGTATTTT.

This chain joins TRBV7-2 and TRBJ1-1; 9 positions match TRBD1. CDR3 length equals 14 residues. Trimming removed 4 bases from V and 3 bases from J; junction bases left unmatched: 3. Germline loops: CDR1 SGHTA, CDR2 FQGNSA. The CDR3 spells CASSSTGGYTEAFF. CDR3 DNA: TGTGCCAGCAGCTCAACAGGGGGCTACACTGAAGCTTTCTTT.

The chain is built from TRBV28 and TRBJ2-1, with 16 bases that match TRBD2. CDR1 and CDR2 (germline): MDHEN, SYDVKM. With V trimmed by 2 bases and J by 0 bases, 7 bases remained unmatched. This CDR3 contains 20 residues. The CDR3 protein is CASSLRGGLAGGSSYNEQFF. CDR3 DNA sequence: TGTGCCAGCAGTTTAAGGGGGGGACTAGCGGGAGGGAGCTCCTACAATGAGCAGTTCTTC.

This clonotype has just a few counts. The V and J genes are TRBV19 and TRBJ2-3; D call uncertain. Deletions cut 6 bases from V and 2 bases from J, with 12 bases between. CDR3 length equals 14 residues. CDR1 LNHDA and CDR2 SQIVND come from the germline V gene (reference sequence). The CDR3 DNA reads TGTGCCAGTAGCTTCGGGTCACACACAGATACGCAGTATTTT. The encoded protein is CASSFGSHTDTQYF.